The clone carrying this T cell receptor (beta chain) is classed as medium-sized. These data come from a study of tumor-infiltrating lymphocytes in primary liver carcinoma. Study as a whole: Roughly 3.5 to 7.13 million productive TCRbeta reads came from each sample, comparable across tissue types.

The researchers produced TCR beta cDNA from approximately 550 ng total RNA with a constant-region primer. Nested multiplex PCR, run for three rounds with slightly modified ARM-PCR, yielded TCR beta libraries. TCRdb called the multiplex PCR reads again in MiXCR, with one record for every CDR3 protein. This table has 60,000 to 90,000 distinct CDR3 sequences, roughly three quarters appearing once. DNA and RNA were both co-extracted from 20-30 mg of bulk tissue that had not been sorted. Over 85% of the cells in every tumor sample were viable tumor cells. The sequenced sample was liver tumor tissue from sampling region 4. As to subset: tumor region T4, right-lateral pole. This TCR was recovered from a man aged 35-49 years with primary liver carcinoma and hepatitis B virus infection.

The CDR3 DNA sequence: TGTGCCAGCAGCTTAGACCCCGGGACGGATACGCAGTATTTT. Amino acid sequence: CASSLDPGTDTQYF. The chain joins TRBV11-3 to TRBJ2-3; D may match TRBD1 or TRBD2 (5 bases each). Trimming shortened V by 0 bases and J by 6 bases, and 10 bases separated the two germline ends. The CDR3 is 14 residues long. CDR1 is SGHNT, CDR2 YENEEA, per germline.